The 13 T cell receptor beta chains below all came from one sample that was sequenced in a study of T cell responses to AZD1222 COVID-19 vaccine. The assay was immunoSEQ multiplex PCR, and TCRdb's table has in-frame clones only and misses some. There are 70,000 to 90,000 clones in the sample; roughly 88% occur only once, and over 10% lies in the top ten. The material sequenced was peripheral blood, taken 28 days after the second AZD1222 dose. Every receptor here comes from an adult who received the AZD1222 COVID-19 vaccine.

DNA of the CDR3: TGTGCCAGCAGCTTCCGGGGGCTCACCGGGGAGCTGTTTTTT. Translated, it gives CASSFRGLTGELFF. The chain recombines TRBV7-2 with TRBJ2-2; D possibly uses TRBD1 or TRBD2 (6 bases each). This CDR3 is 14 amino acids long. CDR1 SGHTA and CDR2 FQGNSA come from the germline V gene. Trimming stripped 3 bases from V and 4 bases from J, with 9 bases between.

The chain combines TRBV5-1 with TRBJ2-3, with D tentatively TRBD2 (6 bases). Per the germline V gene, CDR1 is SGHRS and CDR2 is YFSETQ. This CDR3 has 15 amino acids. The V end was cut by 2 bases, the J end by 3 bases, with 13 bases between. CDR3 DNA: TGCGCCAGCAGCTTAACAACCCTAGCGACAGATACGCAGTATTTT. It translates to CASSLTTLATDTQYF.

The chain carries TRBV9 and TRBJ1-1; the D gene is possibly TRBD1 (5 bases). In germline, CDR1 is SGDLS, CDR2 YYNGEE. This CDR3 contains 13 residues. V was pared by 2 bases and J by 4 bases, with 9 bases between. This CDR3 reads CASSVQGSTEAFF. Written as DNA, the CDR3 is TGTGCCAGCAGCGTCCAGGGTTCCACTGAAGCTTTCTTT.

This clone was counted only a few times. The chain is built from TRBV19 and TRBJ1-5; unclear D gene. This CDR3 comprises 13 residues. Germline assignment: CDR1 LNHDA and CDR2 SQIVND (reference sequence). Trimming shortened V by 5 bases and J by 6 bases, and 11 bases separated the two germline ends. CDR3 nucleotides: TGTGCCAGTAGTGATACTCTCGTTCAGCCCCAGCATTTT. Translating it yields CASSDTLVQPQHF. The complete variable domain, with remaining parts taken from reference TRBV19 and TRBJ1-5, reads DGGITQSPKYLFRKEGQNVTLSCEQNLNHDAMYWYRQDPGQGLRLIYYSQIVNDFQKGDIAEGYSVSREKKESFPLTVTSAQKNPTAFYLCASSDTLVQPQHFGDGTRLSIL.

The chain joins TRBV3-1 (or the pseudogene TRBV3-2) to TRBJ2-3; no reliable D call. V was trimmed by 2 bases and J by 2 bases, leaving 5 bases between them. CDR3 size: 13 residues. Germline loops: CDR1 LGHDT, CDR2 YNNKEL (reference sequence). DNA of the CDR3: TGTGCCAGCAGCCAAATGTCCACAGATACGCAGTATTTT. Translated, it gives CASSQMSTDTQYF.

V and J are TRBV5-1 and TRBJ1-4, with no clear D. V was cut by 1 base and J by 5 bases, with 12 bases left in between. Germline V CDR1 and CDR2: SGHRS, YFSETQ. The CDR3 covers 15 residues. CDR3 bases: TGCGCCAGCAGCTTGAATGGAGGACTCAATGAAAAACTGTTTTTT. This encodes CASSLNGGLNEKLFF.

This sequence joins TRBV10-2 and TRBJ1-2, with a weak D call TRBD1 (5 bases). Trimming stripped 6 bases from V and 6 bases from J, with 11 bases between. This CDR3 is built from 12 residues. CDR1 and CDR2 from the germline V gene are WSHSY and SAAADI. The CDR3 DNA sequence: TGCGCCAGCAGCGGTGACAGCCATGGCTACACCTTC. Residues: CASSGDSHGYTF.

V gene TRBV5-6 combines with J gene TRBJ2-3; 13 bases are a match to TRBD2. The CDR3 length is 18 residues. Germline V gene data show CDR1 as SGHDT and CDR2 as YYEEEE. The V gene end was trimmed by 0 bases and the J gene end by 0 bases; junction bases not matched to a gene: 4. CDR3 protein: CASSLALAGGRSTDTQYF. The CDR3 DNA sequence: TGTGCCAGCAGCTTGGCACTAGCGGGGGGGCGGAGCACAGATACGCAGTATTTT.

This chain links TRBV10-2 with TRBJ2-1; 9 bases match TRBD2. CDR1 is WSHSY, CDR2 SAAADI, per germline. V gave up 8 bases and J gave up 7 bases; unmatched junction bases: 12. This CDR3 comprises 15 residues. The CDR3 bases are TGCGCCAGCTGGGCTAGCGGGAATGTGGTGAATGAGCAGTTCTTC. Translated: CASWASGNVVNEQFF.

V and J are TRBV5-6 and TRBJ1-2; D not certain. Trimming shortened V by 5 bases and J by 5 bases, and 7 bases separated the two germline ends. CDR1 is SGHDT and CDR2 is YYEEEE in the germline V gene. This CDR3 has 11 amino acids. The CDR3 loop reads CASSPGYGYTF. CDR3 coding DNA: TGTGCCAGCAGTCCAGGATATGGCTACACCTTC.

This chain uses TRBV18 with TRBJ1-5; tentative D call: TRBD1 (5 bases). The CDR3 is made up of 15 amino acids. The V gene lost 0 bases and the J gene lost 3 bases, with 9 bases spanning the gap. The germline gives CDR1 KGHSH, CDR2 LQKENI. CDR3 sequence (DNA): TGTGCCAGCTCACCACCGTCCAGGGTCAATCAGCCCCAGCATTTT. Protein product: CASSPPSRVNQPQHF.

V and J are TRBV30 and TRBJ1-3; D gene ambiguous. The CDR3 covers 13 residues. Germline V gives CDR1 GTSNPN, CDR2 SVGIG (reference sequence). Trimming shortened V by 1 base and J by 2 bases, and 6 bases separated the two germline ends. CDR3 DNA: TGTGCCTGGAGTGCAGGCCCTGGAAACACCATATATTTT. It is translated as CAWSAGPGNTIYF. Based on the CDR3 plus reference TRBV30 and TRBJ1-3, the full variable domain is SQTIHQWPATLVQPVGSPLSLECTVEGTSNPNLYWYRQAAGRGLQLLFYSVGIGQISSEVPQNLSASRPQDRQFILSSKKLLLSDSGFYLCAWSAGPGNTIYFGEGSWLTVV.

V and J are TRBV5-4 and TRBJ1-1, with a tentative D call TRBD1 (5 bases). Germline V gives CDR1 SGHNT, CDR2 YYREEE (reference sequence). Between the trimmed V and J ends, which lost 0 bases and 0 bases, there was a span of 21 bases. This CDR3 has 19 residues. The CDR3 nucleotides are TGTGCCAGCAGCTTGGGGGTTCGTCGGGGCGGAGGAATGAACACTGAAGCTTTCTTT. It yields the protein CASSLGVRRGGGMNTEAFF. The full variable domain, rest sourced from reference TRBV5-4 and TRBJ1-1, is ETGVTQSPTHLIKTRGQQVTLRCSSQSGHNTVSWYQQALGQGPQFIFQYYREEENGRGNFPPRFSGLQFPNYSSELNVNALELDDSALYLCASSLGVRRGGGMNTEAFFGQGTRLTVV.